The clone carrying this TCR beta chain was found many times. Its target is unknown. The junction had 9 bases not matched to a gene; V was cut back by 4 bases and J by 0 bases. Germline V gene sequence: CDR1 SGHAT, CDR2 FQNNGV. The CDR3 extends over 17 amino acids. This sample stems from a study of regulatory T cells in long-lasting Graves disease. Relying on iRepertoire HTBI primers and Arm-PCR of CDR3 regions, the team built TCR beta libraries. TCRdb reanalysed the multiplex PCR reads using MiXCR and keeps one entry per CDR3 protein. The repertoire has 500,000 or so distinct CDR3 sequences, 15% to 20% of them found once; the top ten carry less than 15%. Whole-study findings and limits: Possibly, accuracy suffered from the small sample size. Those with persistent disease had in common more public clonotypes (2,741) than new patients (roughly 1,000).

The time point here: newly diagnosed GD, antithyroid drugs for less than 3 months. Preparation of the TCR library used RNA extracted from PBMCs. This sample was also put to use in a study of T cells in Graves' hyperthyroidism and ophthalmopathy. From that study: Patients were aged 18 to 65, had disease duration under 2 months, and had newly diagnosed hyperthyroidism.

The TCR sequence derives from a man in his forties or fifties with Graves disease. The source was peripheral blood mononuclear cells (PBMCs), collected at new diagnosis, from a patient treated with antithyroid drugs. This rearrangement joins TRBV11-2 to TRBJ1-1; 9 bases match TRBD1. The CDR3: CASSSRDRARMNTEAFF. The CDR3 DNA reads TGTGCCAGCAGCTCCCGGGACAGGGCGCGGATGAACACTGAAGCTTTCTTT.